The clone carrying this T cell receptor beta chain came up many times. This CDR3 has 12 residues. V lost 7 bases and J 4 bases, leaving 11 bases between the germline ends. Germline V gene data show CDR1 as SQVTM and CDR2 as ANQGSEA. The sample belongs to a study of T-cell reconstitution after alpha-beta-depleted transplantation in children. Unique molecular identifiers were used to barcode this TCRbeta library. One entry per CDR3 protein results from TCRdb running MiXCR on the PCR reads. The sample has 190,000 or so distinct CDR3 sequences; roughly 7.5% are singletons. The specimen comprised PBMCs from the stem cell graft donor, sampled from the stem cell graft. The sequence derives from a human donor who donated a stem cell graft to a child with Wiskott-Aldrich syndrome. This chain joins TRBV29-1 and TRBJ1-5, with a tentative D call TRBD1 (6 bases). CDR3 sequence: CSARTANQPQHF. The CDR3 nucleotides are TGCAGCGCCCGGACAGCTAATCAGCCCCAGCATTTT.